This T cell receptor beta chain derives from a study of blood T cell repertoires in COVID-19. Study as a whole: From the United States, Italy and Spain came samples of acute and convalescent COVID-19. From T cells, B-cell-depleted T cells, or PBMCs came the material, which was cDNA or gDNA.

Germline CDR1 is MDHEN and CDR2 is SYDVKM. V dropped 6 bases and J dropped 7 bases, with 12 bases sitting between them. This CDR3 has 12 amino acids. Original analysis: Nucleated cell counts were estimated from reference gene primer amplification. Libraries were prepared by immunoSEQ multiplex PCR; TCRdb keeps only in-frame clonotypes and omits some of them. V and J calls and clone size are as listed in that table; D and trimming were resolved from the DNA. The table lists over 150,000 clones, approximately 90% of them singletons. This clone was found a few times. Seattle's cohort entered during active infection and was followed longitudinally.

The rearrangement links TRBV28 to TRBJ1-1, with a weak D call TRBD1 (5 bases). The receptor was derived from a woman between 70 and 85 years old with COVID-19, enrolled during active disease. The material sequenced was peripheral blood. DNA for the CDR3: TGTGCCAGCAGCCTCTGGGGGGGTGAAGCTTTCTTT. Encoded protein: CASSLWGGEAFF.